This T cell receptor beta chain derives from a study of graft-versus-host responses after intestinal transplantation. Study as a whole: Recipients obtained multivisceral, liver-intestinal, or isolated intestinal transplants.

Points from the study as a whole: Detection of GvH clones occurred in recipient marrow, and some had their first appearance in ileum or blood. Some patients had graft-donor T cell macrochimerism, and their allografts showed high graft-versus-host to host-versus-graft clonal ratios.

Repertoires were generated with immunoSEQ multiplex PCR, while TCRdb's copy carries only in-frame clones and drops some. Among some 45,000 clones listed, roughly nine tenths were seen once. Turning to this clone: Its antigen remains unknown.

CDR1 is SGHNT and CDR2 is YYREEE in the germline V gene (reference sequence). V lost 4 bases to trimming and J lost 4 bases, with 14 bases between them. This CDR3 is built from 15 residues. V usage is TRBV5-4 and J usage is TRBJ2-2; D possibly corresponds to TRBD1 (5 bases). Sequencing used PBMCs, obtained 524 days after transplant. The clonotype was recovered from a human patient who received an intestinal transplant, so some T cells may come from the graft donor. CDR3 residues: CASSLQGPGTGELFF. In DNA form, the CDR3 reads TGTGCCAGCAGCCTCCAGGGCCCGGGCACCGGGGAGCTGTTTTTT.